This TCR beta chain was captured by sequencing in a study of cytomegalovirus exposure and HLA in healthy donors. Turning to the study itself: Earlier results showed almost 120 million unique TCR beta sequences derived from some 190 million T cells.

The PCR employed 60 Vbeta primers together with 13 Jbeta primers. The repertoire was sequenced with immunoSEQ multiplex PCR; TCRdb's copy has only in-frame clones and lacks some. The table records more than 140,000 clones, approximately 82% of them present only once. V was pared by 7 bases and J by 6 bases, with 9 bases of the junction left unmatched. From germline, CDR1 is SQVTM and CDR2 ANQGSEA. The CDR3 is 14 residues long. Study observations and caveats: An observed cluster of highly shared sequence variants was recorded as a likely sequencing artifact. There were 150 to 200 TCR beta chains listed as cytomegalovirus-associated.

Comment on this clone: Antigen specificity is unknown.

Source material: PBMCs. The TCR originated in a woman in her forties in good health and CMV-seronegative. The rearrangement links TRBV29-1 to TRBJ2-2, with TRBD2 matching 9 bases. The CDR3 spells CSASRVAGAGELFF. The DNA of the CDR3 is TGCAGCGCCTCCAGGGTAGCGGGAGCCGGGGAGCTGTTTTTT.